This T cell receptor beta chain was sequenced during a study of cytomegalovirus exposure and HLA in healthy donors. Study at large: The roughly 120 validation repertoires, a later analysis reported, used the same platform as the 550 to 700 repertoires from the first cohort.

Germline trimming cut 0 bases from V and 4 bases from J; bases unmatched to any gene: 6. Germline V gene sequence: CDR1 SGHRS, CDR2 YFSETQ. This CDR3 is 15 amino acids long. Comment on this clone: Its specificity is unknown.

Using immunoSEQ multiplex PCR, the repertoire was profiled, and TCRdb retains in-frame clones only, with some absent. This table holds fewer than 250,000 clones, around nine tenths found once. Points from the study as a whole: Many donors shared some public TCRs, even though most TCR sequences were rare. The finding came from a later analysis; first-cohort TCR clusters tended to co-occur in the roughly 120 validation repertoires. Cytomegalovirus-associated TCR beta chains were listed, numbering 164.

The TCR comes from a man younger than 35 in good health and CMV-seronegative. Sequenced sample: PBMCs. The chain joins TRBV5-1 to TRBJ1-2, with TRBD1 matching over 7 bases. The CDR3 region has the DNA TGCGCCAGCAGCTTGGAGGGCAGGGGGATCTATGGCTACACCTTC. It yields the protein CASSLEGRGIYGYTF.